This record concerns one T cell receptor (beta chain) sequence. The CDR3 runs to 15 residues. CDR1 and CDR2 from the germline V gene are WSHSY and SAAADI. V was pared by 2 bases and J by 5 bases, with 5 bases of the junction left unmatched. The source of the sample is a study of blood T cell repertoires in COVID-19. The repertoire was sequenced with immunoSEQ multiplex PCR; TCRdb's copy has only in-frame clones and lacks some. Here the sample spans about 89,000 clones, about 95% being singletons. This sequence originates from a human donor with active COVID-19. The donor label of this sample is uncertain. V is TRBV10-2 and J is TRBJ2-3; TRBD2 agrees at 9 bases. Sequencing used peripheral blood. The CDR3 here is CASSEGSGSIDTQYF. The CDR3 coding sequence is TGCGCCAGCAGTGAGGGTAGCGGGAGTATAGATACGCAGTATTTT.